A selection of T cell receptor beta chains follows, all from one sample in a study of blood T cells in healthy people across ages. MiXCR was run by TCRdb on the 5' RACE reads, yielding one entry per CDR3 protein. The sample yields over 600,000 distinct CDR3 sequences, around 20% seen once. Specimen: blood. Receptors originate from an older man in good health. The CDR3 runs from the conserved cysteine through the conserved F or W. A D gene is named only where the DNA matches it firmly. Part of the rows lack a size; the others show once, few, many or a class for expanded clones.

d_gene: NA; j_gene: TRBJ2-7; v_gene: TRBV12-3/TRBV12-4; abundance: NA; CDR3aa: CASRFGEAEQYF; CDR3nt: TGTGCCAGCAGATTTGGGGAGGCCGAGCAGTACTTC
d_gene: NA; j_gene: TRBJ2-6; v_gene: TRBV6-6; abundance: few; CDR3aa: CASSYDGDSGANVLTF; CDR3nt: TGTGCCAGCAGTTACGATGGGGACTCTGGGGCCAACGTCCTGACTTTC
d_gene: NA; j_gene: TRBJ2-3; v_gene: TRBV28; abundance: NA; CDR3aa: CASGDPLTDTQYF; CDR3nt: TGTGCCAGCGGGGACCCACTCACAGATACGCAGTATTTT
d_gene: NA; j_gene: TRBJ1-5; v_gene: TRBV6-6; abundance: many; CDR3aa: CASSRTGNQPQHF; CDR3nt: TGTGCCAGCAGTCGAACAGGGAATCAGCCCCAGCATTTT
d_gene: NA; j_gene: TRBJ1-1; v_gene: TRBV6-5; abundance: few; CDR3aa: CASSYAQGTEAFF; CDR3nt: TGTGCCAGCAGTTACGCTCAAGGCACTGAAGCTTTCTTT
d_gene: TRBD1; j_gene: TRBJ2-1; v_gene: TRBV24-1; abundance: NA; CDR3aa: CATSGLPRTGDMYEQFF; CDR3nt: TGTGCCACCAGTGGCCTTCCCCGGACAGGGGACATGTATGAGCAGTTCTTC
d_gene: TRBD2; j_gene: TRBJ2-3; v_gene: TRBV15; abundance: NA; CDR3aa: CATSSGLAAPDTQYF; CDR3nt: TGTGCCACCAGCAGCGGACTAGCGGCACCAGATACGCAGTATTTT
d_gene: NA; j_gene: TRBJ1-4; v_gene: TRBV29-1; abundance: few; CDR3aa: CSVQLKSEKLFF; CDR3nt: TGCAGCGTCCAACTGAAATCTGAAAAACTGTTTTTT
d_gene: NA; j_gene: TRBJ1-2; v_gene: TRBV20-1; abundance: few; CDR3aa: CSARTNNGYTF; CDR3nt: TGCAGTGCTAGGACAAATAATGGCTACACCTTC
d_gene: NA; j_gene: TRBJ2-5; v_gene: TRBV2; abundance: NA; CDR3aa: CASSEASPDQETQYF; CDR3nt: TGTGCCAGCAGTGAAGCGTCGCCGGATCAAGAGACCCAGTACTTC
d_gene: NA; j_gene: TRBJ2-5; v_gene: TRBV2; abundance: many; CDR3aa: CASSEGRGETQYF; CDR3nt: TGTGCCAGCAGTGAAGGAAGAGGGGAGACCCAGTACTTC